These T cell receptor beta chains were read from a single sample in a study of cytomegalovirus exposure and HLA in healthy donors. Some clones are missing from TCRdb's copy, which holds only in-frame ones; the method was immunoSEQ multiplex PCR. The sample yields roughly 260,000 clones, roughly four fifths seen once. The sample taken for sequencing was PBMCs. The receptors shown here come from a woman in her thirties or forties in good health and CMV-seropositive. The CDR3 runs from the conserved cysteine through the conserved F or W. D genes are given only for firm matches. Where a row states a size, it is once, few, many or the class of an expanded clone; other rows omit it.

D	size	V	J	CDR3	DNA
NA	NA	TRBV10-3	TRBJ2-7	CAISERQKQYF	TGTGCCATCAGTGAGAGACAGAAGCAGTACTTC
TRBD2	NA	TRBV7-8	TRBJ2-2	CASSLEPSGRLGTGELFF	TGTGCCAGCAGCTTAGAGCCTAGCGGGAGGTTAGGCACCGGGGAGCTGTTTTTT
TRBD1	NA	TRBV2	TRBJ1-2	CASSPRTGNYGYTF	TGTGCCAGCAGCCCTAGGACAGGGAACTATGGCTACACCTTC
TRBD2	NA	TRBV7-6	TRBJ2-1	CASSLALRGGRALVEQFF	TGTGCCAGCAGCTTAGCCCTGAGAGGCGGGAGGGCCCTCGTTGAGCAGTTCTTC
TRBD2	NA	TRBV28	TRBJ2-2	CASSFVLAGDPTGELFF	TGTGCCAGCAGTTTTGTACTAGCGGGAGACCCCACCGGGGAGCTGTTTTTT
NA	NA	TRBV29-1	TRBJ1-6	CSVEDGGNSPLHF	TGCAGCGTTGAAGATGGCGGGAATTCACCCCTCCACTTT
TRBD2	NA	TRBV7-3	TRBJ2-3	CASSPNLAGADTQYF	TGTGCCAGCAGCCCAAACCTAGCGGGAGCAGATACGCAGTATTTT
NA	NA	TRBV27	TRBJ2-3	CASSSFRVRTDTQYF	TGTGCCAGCAGTTCATTCAGGGTTAGGACAGATACGCAGTATTTT
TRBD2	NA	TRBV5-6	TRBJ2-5	CASSLRTSGIGRETQYF	TGTGCCAGCAGCCTTAGGACTAGCGGGATAGGCAGGGAGACCCAGTACTTC
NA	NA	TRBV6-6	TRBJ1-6	CASRLTGTPNSPLHF	TGTGCCAGCAGGCTCACCGGGACACCTAATTCACCCCTCCACTTT
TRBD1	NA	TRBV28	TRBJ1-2	CASSTPLQGGVYGYTF	TGTGCCAGCAGCACCCCTTTACAGGGGGGTGTCTATGGCTACACCTTC
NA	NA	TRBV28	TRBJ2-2	CASSFGLFGGAGELFF	TGTGCCAGCAGTTTTGGGCTCTTTGGGGGCGCCGGGGAGCTGTTTTTT
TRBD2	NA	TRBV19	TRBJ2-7	CASSITVAGGFDEQYF	TGTGCCAGTAGTATCACTGTAGCGGGAGGTTTCGACGAGCAGTACTTC
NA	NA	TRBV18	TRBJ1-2	CASSPLQRYGYTF	TGTGCCAGCTCACCACTACAACGCTATGGCTACACCTTC
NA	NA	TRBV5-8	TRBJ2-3	CASSLYSTDTQYF	TGTGCCAGCAGCTTGTATAGCACAGATACGCAGTATTTT
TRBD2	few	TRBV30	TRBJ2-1	CAWSVAGIYNEQFF	TGTGCCTGGAGTGTAGCGGGAATCTACAATGAGCAGTTCTTC
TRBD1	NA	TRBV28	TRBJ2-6	CASSLSGQLISGANVLTF	TGTGCCAGCAGTTTATCGGGACAGTTGATCTCTGGGGCCAACGTCCTGACTTTC
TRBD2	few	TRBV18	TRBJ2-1	CASSPGGRGVYNEQFF	TGTGCCAGCTCACCGGGAGGGAGAGGGGTCTACAATGAGCAGTTCTTC
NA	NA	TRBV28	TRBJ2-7	CASKSNPYEQYF	TGTGCCAGCAAGAGCAACCCCTACGAGCAGTACTTC
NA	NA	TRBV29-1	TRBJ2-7	CSAGEGSSYEQYF	TGCAGCGCCGGAGAGGGTTCCTCCTACGAGCAGTACTTC
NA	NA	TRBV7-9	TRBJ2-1	CASSLGQGHYNEQFF	TGTGCCAGCAGCTTAGGGCAGGGTCACTACAATGAGCAGTTCTTC
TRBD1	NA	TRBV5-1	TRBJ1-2	CASSLTGNNYGYTF	TGCGCCAGCAGTTTGACAGGGAATAACTATGGCTACACCTTC
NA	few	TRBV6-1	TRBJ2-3	CASSERLAQTDTQYF	TGTGCCAGCAGTGAACGGCTAGCCCAAACAGATACGCAGTATTTT
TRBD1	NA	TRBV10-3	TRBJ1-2	CAISKTGGNGYTF	TGTGCCATCAGTAAGACAGGGGGGAATGGCTACACCTTC
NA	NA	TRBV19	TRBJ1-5	CAISEGSGNQPQHF	TGTGCCATTAGCGAGGGCAGTGGCAATCAGCCCCAGCATTTT
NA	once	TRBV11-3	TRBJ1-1	CASSLRGGTEAFF	TGTGCCAGCAGCTTACGTGGCGGCACTGAAGCTTTCTTT
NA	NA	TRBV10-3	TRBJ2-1	CAISAVLEGGEQFF	TGTGCCATCAGTGCCGTACTAGAGGGTGGTGAGCAGTTCTTC
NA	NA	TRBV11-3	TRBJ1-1	CASSLDGAVGTEAFF	TGTGCCAGCAGCTTAGATGGGGCCGTGGGCACTGAAGCTTTCTTT
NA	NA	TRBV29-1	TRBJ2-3	CSVGGGQSFTDTQYF	TGCAGCGTCGGGGGGGGACAGTCCTTCACAGATACGCAGTATTTT
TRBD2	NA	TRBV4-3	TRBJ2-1	CASSRRTSGPSSYNEQFF	TGCGCCAGCAGCCGGCGAACTAGCGGCCCGAGCTCCTACAATGAGCAGTTCTTC
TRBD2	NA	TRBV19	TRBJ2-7	CASSQDASGRAYEQYF	TGTGCCAGTAGTCAAGACGCTAGCGGGAGGGCCTACGAGCAGTACTTC
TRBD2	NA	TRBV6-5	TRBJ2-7	CASSTGLAGVSEQYF	TGTGCCAGCAGTACCGGACTAGCGGGAGTTTCCGAGCAGTACTTC
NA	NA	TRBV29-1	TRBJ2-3	CSVASAGYTDTQYF	TGCAGCGTTGCTAGCGCGGGATACACAGATACGCAGTATTTT
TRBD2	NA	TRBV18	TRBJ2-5	CASSPRLAQETQYF	TGTGCCAGCTCACCCCGACTAGCCCAAGAGACCCAGTACTTC
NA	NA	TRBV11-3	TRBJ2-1	CASSLEGATKNNEQFF	TGTGCCAGCAGCTTAGAGGGAGCGACAAAAAACAATGAGCAGTTCTTC
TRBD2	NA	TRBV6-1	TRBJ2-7	CASSVLRLAGGVDSYEQYF	TGTGCCAGCAGTGTCCTTCGGCTAGCGGGAGGTGTGGACTCCTACGAGCAGTACTTC
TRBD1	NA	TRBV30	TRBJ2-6	CAWSKTGGGANVLTF	TGTGCCTGGAGTAAAACAGGGGGTGGGGCCAACGTCCTGACTTTC
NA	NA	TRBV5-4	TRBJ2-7	CASSSAGAVYEQYF	TGTGCCAGCAGCTCCGCAGGAGCGGTCTACGAGCAGTACTTC
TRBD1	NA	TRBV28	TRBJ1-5	CASTGQGNQPQHF	TGTGCCAGTACGGGACAGGGCAATCAGCCCCAGCATTTT
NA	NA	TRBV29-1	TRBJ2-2	CSVQAFLNTGELFF	TGCAGCGTTCAAGCCTTCTTGAACACCGGGGAGCTGTTTTTT
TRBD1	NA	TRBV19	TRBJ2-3	CASSRQGAGTDTQYF	TGTGCCAGTAGCAGACAGGGGGCTGGCACAGATACGCAGTATTTT
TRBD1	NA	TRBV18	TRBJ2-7	CASSSGTGGLEQYF	TGTGCCAGCTCCTCCGGGACAGGGGGTCTCGAGCAGTACTTC
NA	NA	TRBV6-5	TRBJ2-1	CASSWVGGGGEQFF	TGTGCCAGCAGTTGGGTGGGGGGGGGCGGCGAGCAGTTCTTC
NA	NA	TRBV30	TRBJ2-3	CAWSREYDTQYF	TGTGCCTGGAGCCGAGAATACGATACGCAGTATTTT
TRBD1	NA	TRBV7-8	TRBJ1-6	CASSSQGQGNSPLHF	TGTGCCAGCAGCTCCCAGGGACAGGGGAATTCACCCCTCCACTTT
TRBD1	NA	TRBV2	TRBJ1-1	CASSEQGVFTEAFF	TGTGCCAGCAGCGAACAGGGGGTGTTCACTGAAGCTTTCTTT
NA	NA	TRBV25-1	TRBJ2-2	CASSGHTGWGNTGELFF	TGTGCCAGCAGTGGACACACAGGGTGGGGGAACACCGGGGAGCTGTTTTTT
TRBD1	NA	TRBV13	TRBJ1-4	CASSLGPLGQATNEKLFF	TGTGCCAGCAGCTTAGGACCCCTCGGACAGGCAACTAATGAAAAACTGTTTTTT
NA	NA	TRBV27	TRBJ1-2	CASSLSGQTYGYTF	TGTGCCAGCAGTTTATCGGGGCAGACCTATGGCTACACCTTC
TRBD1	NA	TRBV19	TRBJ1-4	CATLDRGGTNEKLFF	TGTGCCACCCTGGACAGGGGTGGGACTAATGAAAAACTGTTTTTT
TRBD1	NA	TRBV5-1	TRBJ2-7	CASGDSSYEQYF	TGCGCCAGCGGGGACAGCTCCTACGAGCAGTACTTC
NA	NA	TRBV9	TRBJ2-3	CASSGSTQYF	TGTGCCAGCAGCGGGAGTACGCAGTATTTT
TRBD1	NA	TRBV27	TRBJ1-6	CASSRRTGSNSPLHF	TGTGCCAGCAGTAGACGGACAGGGAGTAATTCACCCCTCCACTTT